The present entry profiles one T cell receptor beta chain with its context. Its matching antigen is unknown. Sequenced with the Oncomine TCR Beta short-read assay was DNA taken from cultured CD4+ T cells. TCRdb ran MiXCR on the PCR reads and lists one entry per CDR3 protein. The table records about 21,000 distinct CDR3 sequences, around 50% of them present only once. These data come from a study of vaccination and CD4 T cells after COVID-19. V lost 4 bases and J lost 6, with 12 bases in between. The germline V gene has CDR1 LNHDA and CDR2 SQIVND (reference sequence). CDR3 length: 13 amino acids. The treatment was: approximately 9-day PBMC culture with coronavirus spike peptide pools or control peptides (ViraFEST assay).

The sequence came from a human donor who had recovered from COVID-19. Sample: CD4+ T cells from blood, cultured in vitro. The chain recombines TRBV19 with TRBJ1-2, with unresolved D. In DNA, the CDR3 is TGTGCCAGTAGTAGTCCGGGTCTCCATGGCTACACCTTC. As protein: CASSSPGLHGYTF.